The 30 T cell receptor beta chains listed next were all sequenced from one sample in a study of blood T cell repertoires in COVID-19. Produced via immunoSEQ multiplex PCR; TCRdb's table is partial and in-frame only. The sample shows some 250,000 clones, about nine tenths of them seen only once. The sequencing input was peripheral blood. The receptors were sampled from a woman in her twenties or thirties with COVID-19, enrolled during active disease.

The chain has TRBV9 and TRBJ2-7; D gene uncertain. The V gene lost 3 bases and the J gene lost 7 bases, with 17 bases spanning the gap. Per the germline V gene, CDR1 is SGDLS and CDR2 is YYNGEE. CDR3 size: 14 residues. In DNA form, the CDR3 reads TGTGCCAGCAGCGGTAGCCTTCGGTTAGAGGAGCAGTACTTC. Translated: CASSGSLRLEEQYF.

The J gene is TRBJ2-6, the V gene TRBV5-1; D not resolved. Per the germline V gene, CDR1 is SGHRS and CDR2 is YFSETQ. V was clipped by 4 bases and J by 0 bases, with 8 bases between them. The CDR3 is made up of 15 amino acids. The chain's CDR3 is CASSHEVSGANVLTF. As DNA, the CDR3 is TGCGCCAGCAGCCACGAGGTCTCTGGGGCCAACGTCCTGACTTTC.

This sequence joins TRBV6-4 and TRBJ1-1, with TRBD1 identical over 11 bases. Germline assignment: CDR1 MRHNA and CDR2 SNTAGT. The trim removed 5 bases at V and 0 bases at J, leaving 5 bases unmatched. The CDR3 runs 16 residues. This CDR3 reads CASSRDRGSMNTEAFF. DNA of the CDR3: TGTGCCAGCAGTCGGGACAGGGGGTCAATGAACACTGAAGCTTTCTTT.

The rearrangement links TRBV28 to TRBJ2-1; TRBD1 matches 10 bases. Germline-derived CDR1 and CDR2 are MDHEN and SYDVKM. The length of the CDR3 is 15 residues. V was clipped by 5 bases and J by 4 bases; unmatched bases: 5. Here the CDR3 reads CASSTGTGAYNEQFF. CDR3 sequence (DNA): TGTGCCAGCAGTACCGGGACAGGGGCATACAATGAGCAGTTCTTC.

V gene TRBV3-1 (or the pseudogene TRBV3-2) combines with J gene TRBJ2-1; D call uncertain. Deletions cut 3 bases from V and 2 bases from J, with 17 bases between. CDR1 and CDR2 (germline): LGHDT, YNNKEL (reference sequence). The CDR3 extends over 17 amino acids. The CDR3 bases are TGTGCCAGCAGCCAGCCCAGTGCGCTGGGCGCCTACAATGAGCAGTTCTTC. This translates into CASSQPSALGAYNEQFF.

A single count supports this clone. This same CDR3 is encoded by further DNA sequences in the sample. The chain couples TRBV19 to TRBJ2-7; possibly TRBD1 for D (5 bases). Germline CDR1 LNHDA, CDR2 SQIVND (reference sequence). The CDR3 runs to 14 residues. V dropped 4 bases and J dropped 2 bases, with 12 bases sitting between them. The CDR3: CASSNQGWAYEQYF. The CDR3 DNA reads TGTGCCAGTAGTAACCAGGGTTGGGCCTACGAGCAGTACTTC.

Only one count was recorded for this clone. The chain recombines TRBV5-4 with TRBJ1-1; 7 bases are shared with TRBD1. Germline lookup yields CDR1 SGHNT and CDR2 YYREEE (reference sequence). This CDR3 has 13 residues. With V trimmed by 5 bases and J by 1 base, 2 bases remained unmatched. CDR3 sequence (DNA): TGTGCCAGCAGGGACAGGCCGAACACTGAAGCTTTCTTT. Translation: CASRDRPNTEAFF.

The CDR3 spells CASSLGDSLYEQYF. CDR3 nucleotide sequence: TGTGCCAGCAGCTTGGGGGACAGCTTATACGAGCAGTACTTC. The chain combines TRBV5-6 with TRBJ2-7; 7 bases fit TRBD1. Germline V gene sequence: CDR1 SGHDT, CDR2 YYEEEE. Trimming at V came to 0 bases and at J to 4 bases, leaving 4 bases not matched to a gene. The CDR3 consists of 14 residues.

The chain has TRBV4-1 and TRBJ1-2; TRBD1 is a possible D gene (6 bases). Trimming pared 0 bases from V and 4 bases from J, leaving 12 bases between. This CDR3 is built from 15 residues. CDR1 is MGHRA and CDR2 is YSYEKL in the germline V gene. CDR3 residues: CASSQDIGGLYGYTF. The CDR3 region has the DNA TGCGCCAGCAGCCAAGATATCGGGGGGCTCTATGGCTACACCTTC.

The V and J genes are TRBV6-4 and TRBJ1-1; unclear D gene. The germline CDR1 and CDR2 sequences are MRHNA and SNTAGT. This CDR3 contains 11 residues. Written as DNA, the CDR3 is TGTGCTCAGCCCAGACCAGGTGAAGCTTTCTTT. Its protein is CAQPRPGEAFF.

This clone is a singleton in its sample. The chain has TRBV7-6 and TRBJ1-1; a possible D gene is TRBD1 (5 bases). The CDR3 has 16 amino acids. Trimming pared 2 bases from V and 4 bases from J, leaving 17 bases between. Germline assignment: CDR1 SGHVS and CDR2 FNYEAQ. The CDR3 nucleotides read TGTGCCAGCAGCTTACAGGGAACGGGTTTGGGCACTGAAGCTTTCTTT. The encoded protein is CASSLQGTGLGTEAFF.

This clone was detected only once. This chain links TRBV6-5 with TRBJ1-4, with D unresolved. Germline lookup yields CDR1 MNHEY and CDR2 SVGAGI. The germline V and J ends were trimmed by 8 bases and 7 bases, with 5 bases remaining between them. The CDR3 sequence is 10 residues long. The CDR3 nucleotides read TGTGCCAGCTGGGCTGAAAAACTGTTTTTT. The encoded protein is CASWAEKLFF.

V is TRBV14 and J is TRBJ1-4; TRBD1 agrees at 7 bases. The length of the CDR3 is 16 residues. The germline V gene has CDR1 SGHDN and CDR2 FVKESK. J gave up 7 bases and V 0 bases, and 8 bases lay outside the gene matches. CDR3 sequence: CASSQDGTVAREKLFF. CDR3 in DNA: TGTGCCAGCAGCCAAGATGGGACAGTGGCGCGTGAAAAACTGTTTTTT.

This clone was counted a few times. The chain joins TRBV6-5 to TRBJ1-2, with no clear D. This CDR3 contains 11 residues. The V and J ends lost 8 bases and 8 bases respectively, with 12 bases between them. Germline CDR1 MNHEY, CDR2 SVGAGI. The CDR3 loop reads CASWNLRGYTF. Here the CDR3 DNA reads TGTGCCAGCTGGAACCTGAGGGGCTACACCTTC.

The genes are TRBV24-1 and TRBJ2-7, with 12 bases aligning to TRBD1. This CDR3 spans 16 amino acids. The germline gives CDR1 KGHDR, CDR2 SFDVKD. V was pared by 1 base and J by 5 bases, with 5 bases of the junction left unmatched. The CDR3 loop is CATSDLPGQGADEQYF. As DNA, the CDR3 is TGTGCCACCAGTGATTTACCGGGACAGGGGGCTGACGAGCAGTACTTC.

This clone came up a few times. The chain links TRBV29-1 to TRBJ2-1; 11 nucleotides agree with TRBD2. Germline CDR1 is SQVTM and CDR2 is ANQGSEA. Germline trimming cut 3 bases from V and 0 bases from J; bases unmatched to any gene: 1. The CDR3 extends over 15 amino acids. In DNA form, the CDR3 reads TGCAGCGTTGATAGCGGGGGGGCCTCCTACAATGAGCAGTTCTTC. This translates into CSVDSGGASYNEQFF.

The CDR3 reads CASSEAGQGRLKLFF. DNA for the CDR3: TGTGCCAGCAGTGAAGCAGGACAGGGGAGGTTAAAACTGTTTTTT. The chain links TRBV2 to TRBJ1-4, with 9 bases fitting TRBD1. Germline lookup yields CDR1 SNHLY and CDR2 FYNNEI. Trimming at V came to 0 bases and at J to 10 bases, leaving 6 bases not matched to a gene. The CDR3 has 15 amino acids. The whole variable domain, filled in from reference TRBV2 and TRBJ1-4, reads EPEVTQTPSHQVTQMGQEVILRCVPISNHLYFYWYRQILGQKVEFLVSFYNNEISEKSEIFDDQFSVERPDGSNFTLKIRSTKLEDSAMYFCASSEAGQGRLKLFFGSGTQLSVL.

The genes are TRBV15 and TRBJ1-1; D not certain. The CDR3 is made up of 13 amino acids. V lost 2 bases and J lost 2, with 6 bases in between. Germline V gene sequence: CDR1 LNHNV, CDR2 YYDKDF (reference sequence). CDR3 region: CATSRNRNTEAFF. The CDR3 coding sequence is TGTGCCACCAGCAGAAACAGAAACACTGAAGCTTTCTTT. The full variable domain, rest sourced from reference TRBV15 and TRBJ1-1, is DAMVIQNPRYQVTQFGKPVTLSCSQTLNHNVMYWYQQKSSQAPKLLFHYYDKDFNNEADTPDNFQSRRPNTSFCFLDIRSPGLGDTAMYLCATSRNRNTEAFFGQGTRLTVV.

This clone has a handful of counts. The rearrangement joins TRBV23-1 to TRBJ1-3; 10 bases are a match to TRBD1. TRBV23-1 is annotated as an ORF whose role is uncertain. CDR3 length: 14 residues. For the CDR3, the DNA is TGCGCTGGGACAGGGGATACCTCTGGAAACACCATATATTTT. It encodes CAGTGDTSGNTIYF.

J is TRBJ2-7 and V is TRBV6-2 or TRBV6-3, with a possible D match to TRBD1 (5 bases). V dropped 6 bases and J dropped 4 bases, with 16 bases sitting between them. Germline V gene sequence: CDR1 MNHEY, CDR2 SVGEGT. The length of the CDR3 is 14 residues. The CDR3 nucleotides are TGTGCCAGCAGCCCCTTCCAGGGTATATACGAGCAGTACTTC. This sequence encodes CASSPFQGIYEQYF.

The rearrangement links TRBV18 to TRBJ1-2; D may be TRBD1 (6 bases). CDR3 size: 13 residues. From germline, CDR1 is KGHSH and CDR2 LQKENI. V gave up 3 bases and J gave up 8 bases, with 13 bases separating them. CDR3 nucleotides: TGTGCCAGCTCACCGGACAGCCGAGAAGGCTACACCTTC. It is translated as CASSPDSREGYTF. The whole variable domain, remainder taken from reference TRBV18 and TRBJ1-2, is NAGVMQNPRHLVRRRGQEARLRCSPMKGHSHVYWYRQLPEEGLKFMVYLQKENIIDESGMPKERFSAEFPKEGPSILRIQQVVRGDSAAYFCASSPDSREGYTFGSGTRLTVV.

CDR3 in amino acids: CATSDKAGVNTGELFF. In nucleotides, the CDR3 is TGTGCCACCAGTGATAAAGCGGGGGTTAACACCGGGGAGCTGTTTTTT. V gene TRBV24-1 combines with J gene TRBJ2-2; 8 bases align to TRBD2. The CDR3 is 16 residues long. The V gene's germline CDR1 is KGHDR and CDR2 SFDVKD. The V gene end was trimmed by 3 bases and the J gene end by 2 bases; junction bases not matched to a gene: 4.

The chain employs TRBV19 and TRBJ2-5, with 9 nucleotides matching TRBD2. Trimming at V came to 7 bases and at J to 5 bases, leaving 8 bases not matched to a gene. CDR1 and CDR2 (germline): LNHDA, SQIVND (reference sequence). The CDR3 has 14 residues. The CDR3, as DNA: TGTGCCAGTAAGGGCGGGGGGGCCTCGGAGACCCAGTACTTC. This gives the protein CASKGGGASETQYF.

The chain joins TRBV5-1 to TRBJ2-6; D uncertain. Between the trimmed V and J ends, which lost 0 bases and 0 bases, there was a span of 10 bases. The CDR3 loop spans 17 amino acids. Germline CDR1 SGHRS, CDR2 YFSETQ. The CDR3: CASSLAIAVSGANVLTF. The CDR3 coding sequence is TGCGCCAGCAGCTTGGCCATAGCCGTCTCTGGGGCCAACGTCCTGACTTTC.

The chain carries TRBV7-2 and TRBJ1-1, with TRBD1 matching over 8 bases. The CDR3 extends over 16 amino acids. Trimming at V came to 3 bases and at J to 1 base, leaving 7 bases not matched to a gene. Germline lookup yields CDR1 SGHTA and CDR2 FQGNSA. DNA of the CDR3: TGTGCCAGCAGCTTTTTCGCGGGACAGGAGAACACTGAAGCTTTCTTT. Amino acids: CASSFFAGQENTEAFF.

The V gene is TRBV19, the J gene TRBJ1-2, with a tentative D call TRBD1 (6 bases). This CDR3 region has 14 residues. Germline CDR1 and CDR2: LNHDA and SQIVND (reference sequence). Trimming cost V 7 bases and J 4 bases, with 16 bases left between them. CDR3 region: CASIPDSRAYGYTF. CDR3 coding DNA: TGTGCCAGTATCCCGGACAGTAGGGCCTATGGCTACACCTTC.

The genes are TRBV15 and TRBJ1-1; D remains unclear. Germline CDR1 and CDR2: LNHNV and YYDKDF (reference sequence). The CDR3 has 12 amino acids. Trimming removed 1 base at V and 6 bases at J, with 6 bases between. DNA of the CDR3: TGTGCCACCAGCAGAGCGGTTTCTGAAGCTTTCTTT. Translating gives CATSRAVSEAFF.

As concerns this clone: Other DNA sequences from this sample encode an identical CDR3 as well. V usage is TRBV5-1 and J usage is TRBJ2-1; D is possibly TRBD1 (6 bases). V was clipped by 7 bases and J by 4 bases, with 12 bases between them. This CDR3 region has 13 residues. The germline V gene has CDR1 SGHRS and CDR2 YFSETQ. CDR3 DNA sequence: TGCGCCAGCGCAGGGACACCTTACAATGAGCAGTTCTTC. This sequence encodes CASAGTPYNEQFF.

The chain couples TRBV11-2 to TRBJ1-1, with TRBD1 matching 7 bases. This CDR3 spans 15 amino acids. J gave up 2 bases and V 1 base, and 4 bases lay outside the gene matches. Germline CDR1 and CDR2: SGHAT and FQNNGV. DNA for the CDR3: TGTGCCAGCAGCTTAGCCACAGGGGTAAACACTGAAGCTTTCTTT. This translates into CASSLATGVNTEAFF.

This sequence joins TRBV5-1 and TRBJ1-4, with D maybe TRBD1 (5 bases). This CDR3 is built from 15 residues. V was trimmed by 1 base and J by 5 bases, leaving 12 bases between them. Germline V CDR1 and CDR2: SGHRS, YFSETQ. CDR3: CASSLRPTGNEKLFF. The CDR3 DNA reads TGCGCCAGCAGCTTGCGCCCCACAGGAAATGAAAAACTGTTTTTT. Complete variable domain (other parts from reference TRBV5-1 and TRBJ1-4): KAGVTQTPRYLIKTRGQQVTLSCSPISGHRSVSWYQQTPGQGLQFLFEYFSETQRNKGNFPGRFSGRQFSNSRSEMNVSTLELGDSALYLCASSLRPTGNEKLFFGSGTQLSVL.